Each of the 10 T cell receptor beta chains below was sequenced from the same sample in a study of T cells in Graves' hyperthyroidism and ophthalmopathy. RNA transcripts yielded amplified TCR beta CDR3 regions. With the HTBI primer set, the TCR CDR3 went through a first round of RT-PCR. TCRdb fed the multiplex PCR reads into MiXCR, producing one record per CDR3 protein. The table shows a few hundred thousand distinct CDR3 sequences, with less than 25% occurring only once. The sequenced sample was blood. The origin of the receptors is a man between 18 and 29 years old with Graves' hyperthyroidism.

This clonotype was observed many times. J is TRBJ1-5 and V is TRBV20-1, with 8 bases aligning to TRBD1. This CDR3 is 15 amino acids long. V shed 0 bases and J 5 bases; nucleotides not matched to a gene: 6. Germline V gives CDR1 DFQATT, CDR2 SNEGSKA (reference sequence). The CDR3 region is CSARDLGQGYQPQHF. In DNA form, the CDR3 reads TGCAGTGCTAGAGATCTCGGACAGGGTTATCAGCCCCAGCATTTT.

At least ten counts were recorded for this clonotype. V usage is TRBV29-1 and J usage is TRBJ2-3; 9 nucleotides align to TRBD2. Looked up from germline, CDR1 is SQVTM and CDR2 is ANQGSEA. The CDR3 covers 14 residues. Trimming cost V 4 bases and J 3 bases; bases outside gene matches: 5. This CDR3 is CSVVDSGRTDTQYF. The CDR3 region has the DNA TGCAGCGTTGTAGACAGCGGGAGGACAGATACGCAGTATTTT.

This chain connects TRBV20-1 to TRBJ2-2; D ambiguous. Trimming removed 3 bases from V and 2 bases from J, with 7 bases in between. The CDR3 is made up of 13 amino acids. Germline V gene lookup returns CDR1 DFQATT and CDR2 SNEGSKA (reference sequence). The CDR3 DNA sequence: TGCAGTGCTAGGGTTTCTAACACCGGGGAGCTGTTTTTT. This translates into CSARVSNTGELFF.

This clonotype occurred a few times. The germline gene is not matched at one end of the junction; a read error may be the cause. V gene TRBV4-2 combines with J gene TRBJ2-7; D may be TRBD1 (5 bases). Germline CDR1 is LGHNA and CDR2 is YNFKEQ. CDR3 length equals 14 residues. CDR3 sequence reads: CASSRPGNPYEQYF. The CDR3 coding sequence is TGTGCCAGCAGCCGTCCAGGGAATCCCTACGAGCAGTACTTT.

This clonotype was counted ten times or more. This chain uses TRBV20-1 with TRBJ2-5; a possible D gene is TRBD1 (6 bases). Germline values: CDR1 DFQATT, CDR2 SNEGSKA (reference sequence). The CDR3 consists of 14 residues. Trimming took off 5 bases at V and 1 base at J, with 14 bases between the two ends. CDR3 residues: CSAVQIRGQETQYF. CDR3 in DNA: TGCAGTGCTGTTCAAATCAGGGGCCAAGAGACCCAGTACTTC.

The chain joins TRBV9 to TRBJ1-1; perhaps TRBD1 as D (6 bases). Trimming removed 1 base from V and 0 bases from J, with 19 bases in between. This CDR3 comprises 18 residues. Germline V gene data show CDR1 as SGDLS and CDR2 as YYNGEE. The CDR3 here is CASSVKGFRTAMNTEAFF. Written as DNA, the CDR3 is TGTGCCAGCAGCGTAAAAGGCTTTCGGACAGCTATGAACACTGAAGCTTTCTTT.

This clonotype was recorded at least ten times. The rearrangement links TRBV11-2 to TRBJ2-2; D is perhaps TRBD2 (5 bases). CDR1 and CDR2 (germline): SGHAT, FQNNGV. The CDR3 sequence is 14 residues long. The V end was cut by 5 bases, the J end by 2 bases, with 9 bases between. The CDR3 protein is CASSPGINTGELFF. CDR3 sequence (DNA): TGTGCCAGCAGCCCCGGGATCAACACCGGGGAGCTGTTTTTT.

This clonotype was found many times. The DNA for the CDR3 is TGTGCCAGCACACGGAGGGGAAGGAGTAATAAAGAGACCCAGTACTTC. As protein: CASTRRGRSNKETQYF. This rearrangement joins TRBV28 to TRBJ2-5; TRBD2 is a possible D gene (6 bases). The germline V and J ends were trimmed by 7 bases and 3 bases, with 21 bases remaining between them. CDR3 length: 16 amino acids. Germline CDR1 reads MDHEN; CDR2 reads SYDVKM. Looking up the rest from reference TRBV28 and TRBJ2-5 gives the full variable domain: DVKVTQSSRYLVKRTGEKVFLECVQDMDHENMFWYRQDPGLGLRLIYFSYDVKMKEKGDIPEGYSVSREKKERFSLILESASTNQTSMYLCASTRRGRSNKETQYFGPGTRLLVL.

CDR3 sequence reads: CSARDPGGETQYF. As DNA, the CDR3 is TGCAGTGCTAGAGATCCGGGGGGAGAGACCCAGTACTTC. The chain couples TRBV20-1 to TRBJ2-5; the match to TRBD2 covers 7 bases. This CDR3 region has 13 residues. Germline assignment: CDR1 DFQATT and CDR2 SNEGSKA (reference sequence). The V segment lost 0 bases and the J segment 4 bases; nucleotides outside the gene matches: 2.

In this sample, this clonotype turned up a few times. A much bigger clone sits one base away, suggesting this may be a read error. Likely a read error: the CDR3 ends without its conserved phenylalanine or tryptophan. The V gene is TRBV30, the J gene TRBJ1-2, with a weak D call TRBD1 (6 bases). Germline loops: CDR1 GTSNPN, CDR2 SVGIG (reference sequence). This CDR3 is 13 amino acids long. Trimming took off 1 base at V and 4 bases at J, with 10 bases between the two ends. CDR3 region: CAWSAGGLYGYTV. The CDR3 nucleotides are TGTGCCTGGAGTGCCGGGGGCCTCTATGGCTACACCGTC.